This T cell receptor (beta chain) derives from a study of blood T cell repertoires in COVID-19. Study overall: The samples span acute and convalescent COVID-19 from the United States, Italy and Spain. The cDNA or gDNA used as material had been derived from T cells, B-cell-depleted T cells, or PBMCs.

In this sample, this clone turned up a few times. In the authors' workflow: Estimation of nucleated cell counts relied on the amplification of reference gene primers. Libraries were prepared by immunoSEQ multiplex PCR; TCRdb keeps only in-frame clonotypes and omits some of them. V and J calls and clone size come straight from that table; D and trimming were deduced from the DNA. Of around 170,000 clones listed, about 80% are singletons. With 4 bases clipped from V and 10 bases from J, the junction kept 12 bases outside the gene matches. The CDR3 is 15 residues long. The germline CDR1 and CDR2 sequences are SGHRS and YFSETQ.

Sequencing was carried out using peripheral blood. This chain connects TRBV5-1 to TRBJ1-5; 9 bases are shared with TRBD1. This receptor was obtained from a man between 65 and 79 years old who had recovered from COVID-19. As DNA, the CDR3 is TGCGCCAGCAGCCCCGCCGGGACAGGGTCCGGACCCCAGCATTTT. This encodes CASSPAGTGSGPQHF.